A selection of T cell receptor beta chains follows, all from one sample in a study of blood T cell repertoires in COVID-19. Clones were sequenced by immunoSEQ multiplex PCR, and TCRdb holds only the in-frame ones, with some missing. The table lists about 180,000 clones, 87% of them singletons. Specimen: peripheral blood. These receptors all stem from a woman in her forties or fifties with acute or convalescent COVID-19. Both conserved end residues are part of each CDR3. The D gene is left open where the match is weak. The size entry is marked missing in some rows and otherwise reads once, few, many or a size class.

V gene,CDR3 length,D gene,J gene,clone size,CDR3 protein,CDR3 DNA
TRBV7-9,15,-,TRBJ2-2,-,CASSFSGRDTGELFF,TGTGCCAGCAGCTTTAGTGGCCGGGACACCGGGGAGCTGTTTTTT
TRBV27,15,TRBD2,TRBJ2-1,few,CASSLKREKQLEQFF,TGTGCCAGCAGTTTAAAGCGGGAGAAGCAGCTTGAGCAGTTCTTC
TRBV6-5,15,-,TRBJ1-6,few,CASTPGGGNNSPLHF,TGTGCCAGCACCCCCGGGGGAGGAAATAATTCACCCCTCCACTTT
TRBV24-1,15,-,TRBJ2-1,-,CATSDFRESYNEQFF,TGTGCCACCAGTGATTTCCGAGAGAGCTACAATGAGCAGTTCTTC
TRBV19,12,-,TRBJ1-1,-,CASSMSFTEAFF,TGTGCCAGTAGTATGAGCTTTACTGAAGCTTTCTTT
TRBV2,14,-,TRBJ1-3,-,CASSPTGTGNTIYF,TGTGCCAGCAGTCCCACAGGGACTGGAAACACCATATATTTT
TRBV5-1,17,TRBD1,TRBJ1-4,-,CASSPSRDSKGNEKLFF,TGCGCCAGCAGCCCGTCCCGGGACAGTAAAGGAAATGAAAAACTGTTTTTT
TRBV3-1/TRBV3-2,12,-,TRBJ1-2,-,CASSLEGRVYTF,TGTGCCAGCAGCCTAGAGGGGCGAGTCTACACCTTC
TRBV6-2/TRBV6-3,15,-,TRBJ1-5,-,CASSPLHGGFQPQHF,TGTGCCAGCAGCCCTTTACATGGAGGTTTTCAGCCCCAGCATTTT
TRBV9,15,-,TRBJ1-3,-,CASSAAWSSGNTIYF,TGTGCCAGCAGTGCCGCGTGGAGCTCTGGAAACACCATATATTTT
TRBV20-1,14,-,TRBJ2-2,few,CSASGLPRTGELFF,TGCAGTGCTAGTGGACTCCCGAGAACCGGGGAGCTGTTTTTT
TRBV28,16,-,TRBJ1-5,-,CAALKARDFSNQPQHF,TGTGCCGCTCTAAAGGCCAGGGATTTTAGCAATCAGCCCCAGCATTTT
TRBV30,15,-,TRBJ1-5,-,CAWSVGDRSYQPQHF,TGTGCCTGGAGTGTAGGAGACAGGTCTTATCAGCCCCAGCATTTT
TRBV12-5,16,-,TRBJ1-2,once,CASGLVLRQVHYGYTF,TGTGCTAGTGGTTTGGTACTTCGACAGGTCCACTATGGCTACACCTTC
TRBV27,13,-,TRBJ1-2,-,CASSTTGRQGYTF,TGTGCCAGCAGTACCACAGGGAGACAAGGCTACACCTTC
TRBV4-3,16,-,TRBJ2-1,-,CASSQEGGVDYNEQFF,TGCGCCAGCAGCCAAGAAGGCGGGGTGGATTACAATGAGCAGTTCTTC
TRBV30,14,TRBD1,TRBJ1-2,-,CAGARQGICYGYTF,TGTGCCGGAGCGAGACAGGGGATTTGCTATGGCTACACCTTC
TRBV5-4,15,TRBD2,TRBJ2-7,-,CASSLVASGGYEQYF,TGTGCCAGCAGCTTGGTCGCTAGCGGGGGCTACGAGCAGTACTTC
TRBV29-1,12,TRBD1,TRBJ2-3,-,CSVGQGLDTQYF,TGCAGCGTGGGACAGGGATTGGATACGCAGTATTTT
TRBV2,12,-,TRBJ1-1,-,CASRRGGTEAFF,TGTGCCAGCAGGAGAGGCGGGACTGAAGCTTTCTTT
TRBV4-3,17,TRBD1,TRBJ2-3,-,CASSQDSGDRYTDTQYF,TGCGCCAGCAGCCAAGATTCAGGGGACAGATACACAGATACGCAGTATTTT
TRBV10-3,13,-,TRBJ1-1,-,CAISTGMGTEAFF,TGTGCCATCAGTACCGGGATGGGCACTGAAGCTTTCTTT
TRBV7-7,13,-,TRBJ2-7,-,CASSFDYGHEQYF,TGTGCCAGCAGCTTCGACTACGGGCACGAGCAGTACTTC
TRBV2,11,-,TRBJ2-1,once,CATQGYNEQFF,TGTGCCACTCAGGGTTACAATGAGCAGTTCTTC
TRBV6-5,14,TRBD1,TRBJ1-2,few,CASSTAGTGRGYTF,TGTGCCAGCAGTACGGCCGGGACAGGGAGAGGCTACACCTTC
TRBV21-1,13,-,TRBJ2-3,-,CASLLAAGVTQYF,TGTGCCAGCCTACTAGCGGCCGGAGTTACGCAGTATTTT
TRBV7-3,14,TRBD2,TRBJ2-1,-,CASSRTSGGNEQFF,TGTGCCAGCAGCAGGACTAGCGGAGGGAATGAGCAGTTCTTC
TRBV5-4,13,TRBD1,TRBJ1-2,-,CASGDRANYGYTF,TGTGCCAGCGGAGACAGGGCGAACTATGGCTACACCTTC
TRBV6-2/TRBV6-3,17,TRBD1,TRBJ1-5,-,CASSSGTGNRGNQPQHF,TGTGCCAGCAGTTCCGGGACAGGGAACAGAGGCAATCAGCCCCAGCATTTT
TRBV5-6,16,TRBD1,TRBJ2-7,-,CASSLNPGQGGYEQYF,TGTGCCAGCAGCTTAAATCCGGGACAGGGGGGCTACGAGCAGTACTTC
TRBV19,14,-,TRBJ1-2,-,CASSTPGQLRGYTF,TGTGCCAGTAGCACCCCGGGACAACTCCGCGGCTACACCTTC
TRBV3-1/TRBV3-2,15,TRBD2,TRBJ2-1,-,CASSLAGGIYNEQFF,TGTGCCAGCAGCTTGGCGGGGGGGATCTACAATGAGCAGTTCTTC
TRBV6-2/TRBV6-3,12,-,TRBJ2-1,-,CASSYSRFEQFF,TGTGCCAGCAGTTACTCTCGTTTTGAGCAGTTCTTC
TRBV10-2,13,-,TRBJ1-6,once,CASSDLGPLLLHF,TGCGCCAGCAGTGACCTTGGGCCCTTGCTCCTCCACTTT
TRBV14,13,-,TRBJ2-7,-,CASSQAHGGEQYF,TGTGCCAGCAGCCAAGCCCACGGGGGCGAGCAGTACTTC
TRBV19,14,-,TRBJ1-1,-,CASSGRGVDTEAFF,TGTGCCAGTAGTGGCAGGGGCGTAGACACTGAAGCTTTCTTT
TRBV2,13,TRBD1,TRBJ2-5,-,CASSGTAQETQYF,TGTGCCAGCAGCGGGACAGCTCAAGAGACCCAGTACTTC
TRBV5-1,14,-,TRBJ2-1,few,CASQSGLDYNEQFF,TGCGCCAGCCAGAGCGGGCTGGACTACAATGAGCAGTTCTTC
TRBV29-1,13,-,TRBJ2-5,-,CSGEEGMWETQYF,TGCAGCGGAGAGGAGGGGATGTGGGAGACCCAGTACTTC
TRBV18,15,-,TRBJ2-3,-,CASSQTPKAADTQYF,TGTGCCAGCTCCCAGACTCCTAAGGCGGCAGATACGCAGTATTTT
TRBV15,13,-,TRBJ2-1,-,CATSRDRTNEQFF,TGTGCCACCAGCAGAGATCGTACTAATGAGCAGTTCTTC
TRBV6-1,14,TRBD1,TRBJ2-7,-,CASSEGQGSYEQYF,TGTGCCAGCAGTGAAGGACAGGGATCCTACGAGCAGTACTTC
TRBV15,13,TRBD2,TRBJ2-1,-,CATVVAGGNEQFF,TGTGCCACCGTGGTCGCGGGAGGCAATGAGCAGTTCTTC
TRBV4-1,15,TRBD1,TRBJ1-5,-,CASSQEVDRPQPQHF,TGCGCCAGCAGCCAAGAGGTGGACAGGCCTCAGCCCCAGCATTTT
TRBV9,14,-,TRBJ2-5,-,CASSVGVYQETQYF,TGTGCCAGCAGCGTAGGAGTCTACCAAGAGACCCAGTACTTC
TRBV19,18,-,TRBJ1-1,-,CASSMGGMRLQGRTEAFF,TGTGCCAGTAGTATGGGGGGGATGAGGTTACAGGGTCGGACTGAAGCTTTCTTT
TRBV3-1/TRBV3-2,16,TRBD2,TRBJ2-7,many,CASSHGGLAGSYEQYF,TGTGCCAGCAGCCATGGGGGACTAGCAGGGTCCTACGAGCAGTACTTC
TRBV9,16,-,TRBJ1-1,-,CASNDGTSRGNTEAFF,TGTGCCAGCAACGACGGGACTAGCCGAGGGAACACTGAAGCTTTCTTT
TRBV20-1,11,-,TRBJ2-7,few,CSARSGFEQYF,TGCAGTGCTAGATCCGGGTTCGAGCAGTACTTC
TRBV7-2,15,-,TRBJ1-5,-,CASSLGAGNGQPQHF,TGTGCCAGCAGCTTAGGGGCAGGGAACGGCCAGCCCCAGCATTTT
TRBV11-2,16,TRBD1,TRBJ2-7,once,CASSLDRAGGFYEQYF,TGTGCCAGCAGCTTAGATCGGGCAGGGGGCTTCTACGAGCAGTACTTC
TRBV6-2/TRBV6-3,14,TRBD1,TRBJ2-7,-,CASSSQGAQYEQYF,TGTGCCAGCAGCTCACAGGGGGCGCAGTACGAGCAGTACTTC
TRBV6-5,15,TRBD1,TRBJ1-1,-,CASSRTGGRDTEAFF,TGTGCCAGCAGCCGGACAGGGGGCAGAGACACTGAAGCTTTCTTT
TRBV6-5,13,TRBD1,TRBJ1-5,-,CASSGNTGVPQHF,TGTGCCAGCAGCGGGAATACAGGGGTTCCCCAGCATTTT
TRBV19,16,TRBD1,TRBJ1-2,-,CASSWQGEIANYGYTF,TGTGCCAGTAGTTGGCAGGGGGAGATAGCTAACTATGGCTACACCTTC
TRBV4-2,15,TRBD2,TRBJ2-3,-,CASRRTSGITDTQYF,TGTGCCAGCAGACGGACTAGCGGGATCACAGATACGCAGTATTTT
TRBV25-1,16,-,TRBJ1-1,-,CASSTEQGIMNTEAFF,TGTGCCAGCAGTACCGAACAGGGAATAATGAACACTGAAGCTTTCTTT
TRBV9,15,TRBD1,TRBJ2-7,-,CASSVGGTGGYEQYF,TGTGCCAGCAGCGTAGGAGGGACAGGTGGTTACGAGCAGTACTTC
TRBV7-2,15,-,TRBJ1-6,-,CASSSRDSLLSPLHF,TGTGCCAGCAGCTCGAGAGACTCTCTCCTCTCACCCCTCCACTTT